This passage covers 26 T cell receptor beta chains from one sample sequenced in a study of T cell repertoires in cytomegalovirus infection. TCRdb re-analysed the reads in MiXCR, keeping a single row per CDR3 protein. The sample has some 800,000 distinct CDR3 sequences; about 29% are singletons. These receptors' targets are unknown. Sequences were derived from cultured CD8+ T cells from PBMCs, sampled from culture after CMV antigen stimulation. The receptor source for this set is a human donor in good health (CMV status not recorded). Some clones in this sample may be carry-over from other donors' samples.

This clonotype was recorded at least ten times. The rearrangement links TRBV7-2 to TRBJ2-1; TRBD2 agrees at 11 bases. This CDR3 region has 17 residues. J lost 4 bases, V lost 5 bases, and 10 bases had no gene match. CDR1 is SGHTA, CDR2 FQGNSA, per germline. CDR3 in amino acids: CASSPSPSGGKYNEQFF. As DNA, the CDR3 is TGTGCCAGCAGCCCTAGCCCTAGCGGGGGGAAGTACAATGAGCAGTTCTTC.

This clonotype has more than one count but fewer than ten. The chain uses TRBV4-2 and TRBJ2-5, with TRBD1 identical over 9 bases. The CDR3 totals 16 residues. V lost 4 bases, J lost 5 bases, and 11 bases stayed unmatched. Germline V gene sequence: CDR1 LGHNA, CDR2 YNFKEQ. CDR3 sequence reads: CASSREQGDRVETQYF. The CDR3 coding sequence is TGTGCCAGCAGCCGAGAACAAGGGGACAGGGTGGAGACCCAGTACTTC.

The chain is built from TRBV7-9 and TRBJ2-7; 9 bases map to TRBD1. The CDR3 loop spans 13 amino acids. V was clipped by 10 bases and J by 1 base; unmatched bases: 5. Germline loops: CDR1 SEHNR, CDR2 FQNEAQ (reference sequence). The CDR3 reads CATRTGASYEQYV. The CDR3, as DNA: TGTGCCACCCGGACAGGGGCTTCCTACGAGCAGTACGTC.

The J gene is TRBJ2-7, the V gene TRBV7-6, with a weak D call TRBD1 (5 bases). The CDR3 is 13 residues long. Germline loops: CDR1 SGHVS, CDR2 FNYEAQ. The CDR3 bases are TGTGCCAGCAGCCCGGACACAACCTACGAGCAGTGCGTC. Encoded protein: CASSPDTTYEQCV.

This chain connects TRBV7-9 to TRBJ1-1, with a tentative D call TRBD1 (5 bases). The V end was cut by 5 bases, the J end by 4 bases, with 14 bases between. The germline CDR1 and CDR2 sequences are SEHNR and FQNEAQ (reference sequence). The CDR3 covers 14 residues. CDR3: CASSRRSGLTEAFF. CDR3 sequence (DNA): TGTGCCAGCAGCCGAAGATCAGGGCTCACTGAAGCTTTCTTT.

The V gene is TRBV12-3 or TRBV12-4, the J gene TRBJ2-1, with TRBD1 matching 9 bases. This CDR3 region has 15 residues. The ends lost 4 bases at V and 6 bases at J; junction bases unmatched: 7. The CDR3 loop is CASSSPTGGINEQFF. The CDR3 nucleotides read TGTGCCAGCAGTTCCCCGACAGGGGGGATCAATGAGCAGTTCTTC.

The genes are TRBV2 and TRBJ2-5; 7 bases are shared with TRBD1. With V trimmed by 1 base and J by 5 bases, 7 bases remained unmatched. In germline, CDR1 is SNHLY, CDR2 FYNNEI. The CDR3 spans 15 residues. DNA of the CDR3: TGTGCCAGCAGTGAAGGCGACAGGGAGATCGAGACCCAGTACTTC. Translation: CASSEGDREIETQYF.

Only one count was recorded for this clonotype. This rearrangement joins TRBV27 to TRBJ2-1; D gene ambiguous. Germline V lookup: CDR1 MNHEY, CDR2 SMNVEV (reference sequence). Trimming took off 7 bases at V and 1 base at J, with 11 bases between the two ends. The CDR3 loop spans 14 amino acids. The CDR3 DNA is TGTGCCAGCAAGCCCATGCCTTCCTACAATGAGCAGTTCTTC. Its translation is CASKPMPSYNEQFF.

This clonotype turned up a few times. The genes are TRBV27 and TRBJ1-5, with 7 positions matching TRBD1. Germline loops: CDR1 MNHEY, CDR2 SMNVEV (reference sequence). The length of the CDR3 is 14 residues. V was pared by 3 bases and J by 3 bases, with 2 bases of the junction left unmatched. CDR3 nucleotides: TGTGCCAGCAGTTTGACAGGGACCAATCAGCCCCAGCATTTT. Protein sequence: CASSLTGTNQPQHF.

This clonotype has more than one count but fewer than ten. V is TRBV11-2 and J is TRBJ2-4, with D hard to call. V shed 1 base and J shed 1 base, with 8 bases lying between them. CDR1 and CDR2 (germline): SGHAT, FQNNGV. CDR3 size: 15 residues. The CDR3 here is CASSLGLLAKNIQYF. CDR3 sequence (DNA): TGTGCCAGCAGCTTAGGGCTACTTGCCAAAAACATTCAGTACTTC.

This clonotype came up many times. The V and J genes are TRBV7-3 and TRBJ2-3; D possibly corresponds to TRBD1 (5 bases). CDR3 size: 16 residues. Germline V lookup: CDR1 SGHTA, CDR2 FQGTGA. V gave up 7 bases and J gave up 2 bases, with 19 bases separating them. The CDR3 loop is CASTLGQGGITDTQYF. CDR3 nucleotide sequence: TGTGCCAGCACCCTGGGGCAGGGTGGAATCACAGATACGCAGTATTTT.

The chain recombines TRBV4-1 with TRBJ2-1; D remains ambiguous. V lost 3 bases to trimming and J lost 3 bases, with 9 bases between them. This CDR3 is built from 14 residues. Germline V gene lookup returns CDR1 MGHRA and CDR2 YSYEKL. This CDR3 reads CASSQSEDYNEQFF. In DNA, the CDR3 is TGCGCCAGCAGCCAGTCAGAAGACTACAATGAGCAGTTCTTC.

In this sample, this clonotype turned up a few times. The genes are TRBV7-9 and TRBJ1-1, with 8 bases that match TRBD1. Trimming took 4 bases from V and 11 from J; bases not matched to a gene: 12. The germline CDR1 and CDR2 sequences are SEHNR and FQNEAQ (reference sequence). The CDR3 consists of 14 residues. CDR3 bases: TGTGCCAGCAGCTCCCCTCAGGGGGCTTGGGTTGCTTTCTTT. It encodes CASSSPQGAWVAFF.

The chain joins TRBV6-6 to TRBJ1-2, with TRBD1 identical over 7 bases. The CDR3 contains 18 residues. The J segment lost 4 bases and the V segment lost 2 bases, leaving 16 bases of the junction unmatched. Germline CDR1 MNHNY, CDR2 SVGAGI (reference sequence). The CDR3 DNA sequence: TGTGCCAGCAGTTACCCGGGACAGAAGACCAGTGAGACCTATGGCTACACCTTC. Translation gives CASSYPGQKTSETYGYTF.

A note on this clonotype: One base away lies a much larger clone, so this may be a sequencing read error. This likely comes from a read error, as the CDR3 has no conserved phenylalanine or tryptophan at its end. The CDR3 sequence is CASSFPRQGLIAQYY. The CDR3 nucleotides read TGTGCCAGCAGCTTCCCGAGACAGGGTCTCATAGCCCAGTACTAC. This rearrangement joins TRBV7-2 to TRBJ2-5; 7 bases line up with TRBD1. J was trimmed by 9 bases and V by 3 bases; bases with no gene match: 13. The CDR3 runs 15 residues. Germline CDR1 is SGHTA and CDR2 is FQGNSA.

The chain joins TRBV6-1 to TRBJ2-7; D possibly corresponds to TRBD1 (6 bases). This CDR3 region has 16 residues. V dropped 4 bases and J dropped 3 bases, with 19 bases sitting between them. The germline V gene encodes CDR1 MNHNS and CDR2 SASEGT. In DNA, the CDR3 is TGTGCCAGCAGTGCCTCCAGGGGATACGGGGACTACGAGCAGTACGTC. As protein: CASSASRGYGDYEQYV.

V usage is TRBV6-5 and J usage is TRBJ1-1, with D uncertain. The CDR3 covers 13 residues. The V end was cut by 4 bases, the J end by 4 bases, with 10 bases between. The V gene's germline CDR1 is MNHEY and CDR2 SVGAGI. The CDR3 nucleotides read TGTGCCAGCAGTTGGGTAAAAGCCACTGAAGCTTTCTTT. Translated, it gives CASSWVKATEAFF.

The chain employs TRBV4-3 and TRBJ1-1; 8 positions agree with TRBD1. The germline CDR1 and CDR2 sequences are LGHNA and YSLEER. This CDR3 is built from 15 residues. Trimming removed 2 bases from V and 5 bases from J; junction bases left unmatched: 7. The CDR3 protein is CASSQPRQGRTEAFF. Written as DNA, the CDR3 is TGCGCCAGCAGCCAACCCAGACAGGGGAGGACTGAAGCTTTCTTT.

This chain joins TRBV19 and TRBJ2-1, with 7 bases matching TRBD2. The ends lost 5 bases at V and 4 bases at J; junction bases unmatched: 8. Germline V CDR1 and CDR2: LNHDA, SQIVND (reference sequence). This CDR3 has 15 residues. CDR3 DNA: TGTGCCAGTAGTTCGCGGACTAGTTTTTACAATGAGCAGTTCTTC. It encodes CASSSRTSFYNEQFF.

This clonotype was found once. The rearrangement uses TRBV27 and TRBJ1-1; TRBD1 agrees at 8 bases. This CDR3 region has 14 residues. Germline assignment: CDR1 MNHEY and CDR2 SMNVEV (reference sequence). Losses at the gene ends were 4 bases for V and 7 bases for J; bases not matched to a gene: 8. The CDR3 region has the DNA TGTGCCAGCAGTTCTGGACAGGGAAAGGATGAAGCTTTCTTT. This sequence encodes CASSSGQGKDEAFF.

There are many counts of this clonotype. The chain joins TRBV7-2 to TRBJ2-5; 9 bases align to TRBD1. Germline V gives CDR1 SGHTA, CDR2 FQGNSA. This CDR3 region has 15 residues. Unmatched junction bases numbered 9, after V lost 5 bases and J lost 5 bases. The CDR3 DNA reads TGTGCCAGCAGCACCGGACAGGGGTTTTGGGAGACCCAGTACTTC. This codes for CASSTGQGFWETQYF.

This clonotype showed up just once. The chain is built from TRBV4-1 and TRBJ1-3, with D uncertain. Per germline, CDR1 MGHRA and CDR2 YSYEKL. V was trimmed by 1 base and J by 3 bases, leaving 10 bases between them. The CDR3 length is 15 residues. Here the CDR3 reads CASSQGQTFGNTIYF. CDR3 coding DNA: TGCGCCAGCAGCCAAGGGCAGACCTTTGGAAACACCATATATTTT.

V and J are TRBV7-3 and TRBJ2-3, with unresolved D. From germline, CDR1 is SGHTA and CDR2 FQGTGA. This CDR3 is built from 13 residues. Trimming took off 2 bases at V and 6 bases at J, with 9 bases between the two ends. CDR3 sequence (DNA): TGTGCCAGCAGCTTACCCCCTCTCGATACGCAGTATTTT. It is translated as CASSLPPLDTQYF.

This clonotype was observed a handful of times. The rearrangement joins TRBV9 to TRBJ2-3, with D unresolved. Germline V gene lookup returns CDR1 SGDLS and CDR2 YYNGEE. The germline V and J ends were trimmed by 0 bases and 3 bases, with 8 bases remaining between them. CDR3 length equals 14 residues. The CDR3, as DNA: TGTGCCAGCAGCGTAGGACACGGAACAGATACGCAGTATTTT. Translation: CASSVGHGTDTQYF.

The chain links TRBV5-5 to TRBJ1-2; 7 positions match TRBD1. This CDR3 spans 16 amino acids. Germline-derived CDR1 and CDR2 are SGHKS and YYEKEE (reference sequence). V gave up 3 bases and J gave up 4 bases; unmatched junction bases: 12. The CDR3 loop reads CASSSGRGHLIYGYTF. DNA for the CDR3: TGTGCCAGCAGCTCTGGGAGGGGGCACCTCATCTATGGCTACACCTTC. The full variable domain, with the rest looked up from reference TRBV5-5 and TRBJ1-2, is DAGVTQSPTHLIKTRGQQVTLRCSPISGHKSVSWYQQVLGQGPQFIFQYYEKEERGRGNFPDRFSARQFPNYSSELNVNALLLGDSALYLCASSSGRGHLIYGYTFGSGTRLTVV.

The chain combines TRBV13 with TRBJ2-2; D is unclear. Trimming stripped 3 bases from V and 6 bases from J, with 8 bases between. Germline CDR1 and CDR2: PRHDT and FYEKMQ (reference sequence). CDR3 length: 13 amino acids. CDR3: CASSFSSSGELFF. CDR3 DNA: TGTGCCAGCAGCTTTTCGTCGTCCGGGGAGCTGTTTTTT.